This T cell receptor beta chain was sequenced for a study of cytomegalovirus exposure and HLA in healthy donors (dated by TCRdb to about 2017). As for the study more broadly: In an earlier analysis of 450 to 750 of the donors, 276 Gb of sequence data and roughly 100 million unique TCR beta sequences from 180 million or so T cells were reported. An early release that covered more than 550 HLA-typed donors contained approximately 300 gigabases of sequencing data and 85 million to 100 million unique TCR sequences. Of the 300 to 500 genotyped donors, roughly 80% were placed in the genetic ancestry cluster associated with self-reported Caucasian donors. The study aimed to test whether signatures of past pathogen exposure could be identified by cataloging public T cell receptors. The T cell repertoires of 666 subjects were profiled by immunosequencing and related to cytomegalovirus serostatus. Along with the approximately 650-subject first cohort, a separate validation cohort of around 110 different subjects was used. To predict cytomegalovirus infection status, the study combined high-throughput TCR immunosequencing, statistical association of individual TCRs with disease status, and machine learning. A later analysis re-examined previously published TCR beta repertoires from just over 650 donors and added high-resolution HLA genotyping to investigate patterns of TCR occurrence. Rather than drawing on any new phenotypic data, the later analysis identified candidate immune exposures from TCR beta sequences and the way those sequences occurred across donors. In an earlier analysis of 550 to 700 of the donors, high-throughput TCR beta sequencing was used to judge whether each TCR beta V gene segment behaved as functional or pseudogenic. Donor age, sex, ethnicity and CMV serostatus were compiled together with the repertoire data. In a later genetic analysis, genome-wide SNP genotypes for about 55% of the roughly 700 donors were used, and that subset was treated as a discovery cohort. All discovery cohort repertoires had been generated on a single sequencing platform. Both class I and class II loci were covered by HLA typing, at four-digit resolution. The number of donors typed differed by locus, with 629-630 for A, B, C, DRB1 and DQB1, 522 for DQA1, nearly 610 for DPA1, and around 430 for DPB1. Roughly five DR-DQ haplotypes were handled as single units for association and clustering because linkage in the cohort was strong. Among approximately 370 genotyped donors of the cohort, an average of roughly 230,000 unique TCR beta nucleotide sequences was sequenced per donor, of which about 19% were non-productive.

In total, roughly 670 healthy bone marrow donors made up the cohort. At the time of sampling, every cohort member was nominally healthy, though immune exposures that went unrecorded were likely present. The donor was CMV seropositive and was included in the group of some 290 seropositive cohort members. Every donor gave a peripheral blood sample, and the peripheral blood mononuclear cells from that sample were used for TCR beta sequencing. The Qiagen DNeasy Blood Extraction Kit was used to extract genomic DNA from the blood cell samples. As to this clone: The antigen this receptor binds is unknown. No much larger clone exists at a distance of one base, and base qualities are not known.

V is trimmed back by 1 base and J by 5 bases, and the junction contains 8 bases that no gene match accounts for. Based on the germline V gene, the CDR1 and CDR2 sequences are SGDLS and YYNGEE. The CDR3 starts with the cysteine, ends with the phenylalanine, and has 16 residues. Only the CDR3 DNA stays, 48 bases, in frame from base 1. Libraries came from the immunoSEQ multiplex PCR assay. For the multiplex PCR, a mixture combining 60 forward primers for TCR Vbeta segments and 13 reverse primers for TCR Jbeta segments was used. The CDR3 region of rearranged TCR beta genes was amplified from genomic DNA by a multiplex PCR assay. Amplified TCR beta libraries were sequenced as 87-base-pair reads on the Illumina HiSeq System. Under the source paper's analysis protocol: In a later analysis, some 80 million unique TCR beta chains were counted across the 500 to 700 repertoires, and around 11 million of these chains were shared by at least two donors. Raw reads were error-corrected and collapsed into unique sequences by a nearest-neighbor algorithm in which closely related sequences were merged to remove PCR and sequencing errors. Alignment of CDR3 sequences to IMGT reference sequences was used to assign V, D and J gene segments. Each retained sequence needed at least a six-nucleotide match to both a V gene segment and a J gene segment. Rearrangements were classified as productive when the CDR3 lacked stop codons and remained in frame with V and J, and all other rearrangements were classified as non-productive. Following IMGT convention, CDR3 was defined as the stretch from the second conserved V-encoded cysteine up to the conserved J-encoded phenylalanine. The earlier analysis of 587 of the donors excluded any sequence lacking an unambiguous match to a single V gene segment. In an earlier analysis of around 600 of the donors, V segments were called functional above 56.7% productive rearrangements and were called segregating when the between-donor standard deviation exceeded 5%. A statistical classification framework was built to diagnose cytomegalovirus status from the catalog of TCR beta chain sequences. A later analysis assigned V and J genes by comparing TCR nucleotide sequences with IMGT/GENE-DB human TR gene sequences. The TCRdist pipeline was used in a later analysis to assign CDR3 sequences and most-parsimonious VDJ recombination scenarios. In a later analysis, each TCR beta chain was defined by its CDR3 amino acid sequence together with its V-gene family, and reads lacking a unique V-gene family were excluded. To address suspected cross-contamination and a sequencing artifact, a later analysis removed under 600 highly shared, low-generation-probability nucleotide sequences. In a later analysis, a clonal expansion index was calculated for each public chain from normalized within-repertoire ranks of inferred template counts. A later analysis computed generation probabilities with a VDJ recombination model fitted to out-of-frame rearrangements, and checked the results against IGoR. A later analysis scored TCR-TCR, TCR-HLA and TCR-CMV co-occurrence with hypergeometric tests, applying a repertoire-size bias correction to TCR pairs. False discovery rates were estimated in a later analysis by permuting HLA or CMV assignments 20 times. A later analysis grouped co-occurring TCRs with DBSCAN, adding TCRdist sequence similarity when clustering within HLA-allele-positive subsets. Co-occurrence clustering excluded repertoires with fewer than 30,000 or more than 120,000 public chains, plus five with anomalous nucleotide sharing. The table comes from immuneACCESS by way of TCRdb, which keeps in-frame sequences with V and J called. Part of the clones is missing from these tables; in studies checked, under half for an unresolved V gene and the rest for unknown reasons. V, J and clone size reflect that table, while D and trimming were determined from the DNA. This sample comprises about 130,000 clones, less than 80% of them detected only once. The ten biggest clones cover 6.6% of the sample.

Study-wide conclusions, independent of this receptor: The earlier analysis of nearly 600 of the donors excluded some 15 rarely observed V segments, including chromosome 9 orphons, because counts were too low. Some IMGT-functional V segments, including TRBV6-2 and TRBV6-3, could not be told apart with the 87-base-pair reads, so those segments were excluded. When HLA alleles, especially DR and DQ, strongly co-occurred, TCR associations were difficult to assign to individual alleles. Correlated functional status among segregating V segments might reflect linkage disequilibrium, but an unknown experimental factor could not be ruled out. For the cohort, immune exposure information was limited to CMV serostatus. The cohort was sequenced for TCR beta chains only, and without alpha or paired-chain data the features that could be detected were limited. Broadly in line with IMGT annotations, most TCR beta V segments showed up in productive rearrangements about 87% or about 30% of the time in an earlier analysis of about 500 of the donors. In the study, some 180 TCR beta chains were listed as associated with cytomegalovirus. Most CMV-associated TCR beta chains appeared to be HLA-restricted in a later analysis, and the HLA associations seemed to be driven largely by CMV exposure. While some public TCRs were present in many individuals, most TCR sequences turned up only very rarely across donors. In a later analysis, HLA-associated TCR beta chains showed more clonal expansion and lower generation probabilities than non-associated chains that were equally common. Because some donors lacked HLA typing at each locus, the association tests relied only on the typed subset. At a false discovery rate of 0.05, a later analysis linked 16,000 or so TCR beta sequences to specific HLA alleles. Sequencing depth was assumed to be roughly uniform across donors in the presence/absence analyses, though that assumption may not hold. It was suggested by the authors that the approach could potentially be generalized to other disease states and immunological phenotypes. A group of highly shared sequence variants was considered likely to be a technical artifact of the sequencing pipeline. The classifier was reported to diagnose cytomegalovirus status with high specificity and sensitivity in both the original cohort and the validation cohort. According to a later genetic analysis, donors in an Asian-associated ancestry cluster had fewer N-insertions in productive TCRs than the approximately 700-donor mean. In a later analysis, TCR association rates were found to vary across HLA loci, with the most associated TCRs seen for DRB1 alleles and the fewest for HLA-C alleles. V-gene and J-gene trimming of TCR beta chains was associated with a missense DCLRE1C variant in a later genetic analysis, and the association was replicated in an independent cohort. In vitro tests confirmed that a few of the cytomegalovirus-associated TCR beta chains recognize cytomegalovirus antigens. Several of the top co-occurrence clusters appeared to be linked to parvovirus B19, influenza, CMV and Epstein-Barr virus, according to a later analysis. A further reported finding was that TCR beta sequences accurately predicted the HLA-A and HLA-B alleles for most subjects in the first cohort.

Sequencing was performed on PBMCs. The chain couples TRBV9 to TRBJ2-5, with 10 junctional bases fitting TRBD1. This TCR derives from a man between 35 and 55 years old in good health and CMV-seropositive. The CDR3 sequence is CASSVLDRGRGETQYF. The DNA is as follows: TGTGCCAGCAGCGTATTAGACAGGGGGCGCGGGGAGACCCAGTACTTC. Extended through the reference TRBV9 and TRBJ2-5 proteins, this CDR3 yields the full variable domain: DSGVTQTPKHLITATGQRVTLRCSPRSGDLSVYWYQQSLDQGLQFLIQYYNGEERAKGNILERFSAQQFPDLHSELNLSSLELGDSALYFCASSVLDRGRGETQYFGPGTRLLVL.